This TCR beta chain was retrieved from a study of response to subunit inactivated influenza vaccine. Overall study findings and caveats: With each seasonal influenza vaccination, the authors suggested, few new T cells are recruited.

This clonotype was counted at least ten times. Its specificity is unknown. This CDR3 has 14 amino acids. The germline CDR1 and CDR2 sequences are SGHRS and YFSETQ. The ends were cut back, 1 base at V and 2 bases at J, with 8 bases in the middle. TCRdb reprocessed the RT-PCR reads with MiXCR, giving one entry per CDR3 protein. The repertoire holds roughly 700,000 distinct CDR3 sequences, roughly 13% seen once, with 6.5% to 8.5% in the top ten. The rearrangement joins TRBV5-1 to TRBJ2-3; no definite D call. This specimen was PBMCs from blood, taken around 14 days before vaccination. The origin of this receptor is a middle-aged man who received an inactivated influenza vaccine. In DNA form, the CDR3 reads TGCGCCAGCAGCTTGAACGCAAACACAGATACGCAGTATTTT. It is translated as CASSLNANTDTQYF.